The 7 T cell receptor beta chains below were found in one sample sequenced in a study of shared clonotypes between healthy human individuals. Profiling relied on immunoSEQ multiplex PCR, and the TCRdb table lists in-frame clones only, not all of them. In the table there are 550,000 to 800,000 clones, around 72% of which are singletons. Sequences were obtained from memory CD4+ T cells sorted from blood. Described subset: CD45RA-negative fraction. All receptors come from a woman in her 30s in good health.

The CDR3 region is CASSVLRGQQNQPQHF. CDR3 bases: TGTGCCAGTAGCGTGCTCAGGGGACAGCAGAATCAGCCCCAGCATTTT. This sequence joins TRBV19 and TRBJ1-5; 7 bases agree with TRBD1. Trimming cost V 6 bases and J 4 bases; bases outside gene matches: 12. The CDR3 is 16 amino acids. The V gene's germline CDR1 is LNHDA and CDR2 SQIVND (reference sequence).

The chain couples TRBV7-8 to TRBJ2-5; no reliable D call. Germline V gene lookup returns CDR1 SGHVS and CDR2 FQNEAQ. Trimming took 5 bases from V and 5 from J, leaving 15 bases between them. The CDR3 consists of 14 residues. CDR3 sequence reads: CASSGSDPSETQYF. The CDR3 region has the DNA TGTGCCAGCAGCGGCTCGGACCCCTCGGAGACCCAGTACTTC.

The rearrangement links TRBV7-9 to TRBJ2-3; possible D gene TRBD2, 6 bases. V lost 6 bases and J lost 3, with 13 bases in between. Germline V gene data show CDR1 as SEHNR and CDR2 as FQNEAQ (reference sequence). CDR3 length: 14 amino acids. For the CDR3, the DNA is TGTGCCAGCAGTCCCCGGGGGTGGACAGATACGCAGTATTTT. It encodes CASSPRGWTDTQYF.

This clone was recorded at least ten times. The rearrangement joins TRBV11-2 to TRBJ2-7, with 7 bases lining up with TRBD2. Germline V gene sequence: CDR1 SGHAT, CDR2 FQNNGV. The V gene end was trimmed by 3 bases and the J gene end by 0 bases; junction bases not matched to a gene: 8. The CDR3 totals 16 residues. The CDR3 here is CASSFGASGYSYEQYF. The CDR3 DNA follows: TGTGCCAGCAGCTTTGGCGCTAGCGGTTACTCCTACGAGCAGTACTTC.

The chain recombines TRBV7-9 with TRBJ1-1, with 9 bases matching TRBD1. J gave up 2 bases and V 7 bases, and 5 bases lay outside the gene matches. Germline V gene lookup returns CDR1 SEHNR and CDR2 FQNEAQ (reference sequence). This CDR3 has 14 residues. The chain's CDR3 is CASTTGQGNTEAFF. Here the CDR3 DNA reads TGTGCCAGCACCACGGGACAGGGAAACACTGAAGCTTTCTTT.

This clone was detected a few times. This rearrangement joins TRBV25-1 to TRBJ2-7; 10 bases agree with TRBD1. The germline gives CDR1 MGHDK, CDR2 SYGVNS. This CDR3 has 15 residues. The V and J ends lost 1 base and 3 bases, in that order; junction bases with no gene match: 3. DNA for the CDR3: TGTGCCAGCAGTGAATCCGGGACAGGGGTCTACGAGCAGTACTTC. It translates to CASSESGTGVYEQYF.

The chain carries TRBV7-2 and TRBJ2-1; D remains unclear. Germline V lookup: CDR1 SGHTA, CDR2 FQGNSA. The CDR3 is 13 amino acids. Trimming took 1 base from V and 9 from J, leaving 10 bases between them. The CDR3 DNA reads as TGTGCCAGCAGCTTAGGATCATTGGGTGAGCAGTTCTTC. Its protein product is CASSLGSLGEQFF.